This is a list of T cell receptor beta chains from one sample in a study of human T cells and chemical hapten exposure. TCRdb re-derived calls from the RACE reads in MiXCR, one entry per CDR3 protein. The data show roughly 96,000 distinct CDR3 sequences, with 9% to 9.5% seen just once and about 2% held by the top ten. Here the sequenced sample was whole blood, taken in connection with sensitization to the hapten diphenylcyclopropenone (DPC). Every receptor here comes from a middle-aged woman with alopecia areata. Some clones in this sample may be carry-over from other donors' samples. Both conserved end residues are part of each CDR3. D genes are given only for firm matches. Expanded clones get a size class; other rows say once, few or many, or leave the size out.

J	length	size	D	V	CDR3	DNA
TRBJ1-3	14	few	TRBD1	TRBV12-3/TRBV12-4	CATLDRFSGNTIYF	TGTGCCACCTTGGACAGGTTCTCTGGAAACACCATATATTTT
TRBJ2-5	12	once	.	TRBV7-9	CASSGGSETQHF	TGTGCCAGCAGCGGAGGTAGCGAGACCCAGCACTTC
TRBJ2-7	12	many	.	TRBV12-3/TRBV12-4	CASRSGPYEQYF	TGTGCCAGCAGGTCCGGACCCTACGAGCAGTACTTC
TRBJ1-4	16	few	.	TRBV4-3	CASSQDMSLGVEKLFF	TGCGCCAGCAGCCAAGATATGAGTTTAGGGGTTGAAAAACTGTTTTTT
TRBJ1-1	13	.	.	TRBV12-3/TRBV12-4	CASSSAQRTEAFF	TGTGCCAGCTCTTCGGCTCAGAGAACTGAAGCTTTCTTT
TRBJ2-4	15	many	.	TRBV10-3	CAISDRVGAKNIQYF	TGTGCCATCAGTGACAGGGTCGGGGCCAAAAACATTCAGTACTTC
TRBJ1-1	12	many	.	TRBV3-1	CASSQQEGEAFF	TGTGCCAGCAGCCAACAGGAGGGGGAAGCTTTCTTT
TRBJ2-1	12	.	.	TRBV11-2	CASSLIRPEQFF	TGTGCCAGCAGCTTAATTAGGCCAGAGCAGTTCTTC
TRBJ2-5	14	many	.	TRBV7-7	CASSSSTEAETQYF	TGTGCTAGCAGCTCCTCCACCGAGGCGGAGACCCAGTACTTC
TRBJ2-6	14	many	.	TRBV28	CASSFLSGANVLTF	TGTGCCAGCAGTTTCCTCTCTGGGGCCAACGTCCTGACTTTC
TRBJ2-7	13	many	TRBD1	TRBV2	CASDRTGFYEQYF	TGTGCCAGCGACAGGACAGGGTTTTACGAGCAGTACTTC
TRBJ2-2	13	.	.	TRBV20-1	CSARRPGAGELFF	TGCAGTGCTAGACGACCCGGCGCCGGGGAGCTGTTTTTT
TRBJ2-1	13	few	.	TRBV6-6	CASSHRENNEQFF	TGTGCCAGCAGTCACAGGGAAAACAATGAGCAGTTCTTC
TRBJ2-7	12	few	.	TRBV15	CATSRATSGQYF	TGTGCCACCAGCAGAGCTACATCAGGGCAGTACTTC
TRBJ1-3	16	many	.	TRBV7-2	CASSSRGGDSGNTIYF	TGTGCCAGCAGCTCCCGGGGCGGGGACTCTGGAAACACCATATATTTT
TRBJ2-1	16	many	TRBD2	TRBV19	CASSNELAGLVNEQFF	TGTGCCAGTAGTAATGAACTAGCGGGATTGGTCAATGAGCAGTTCTTC
TRBJ2-2	16	few	.	TRBV10-3	CAISQGLGSSTGELFF	TGTGCCATCAGTCAGGGGTTGGGGTCCTCGACCGGGGAGCTGTTTTTT
TRBJ2-1	14	once	.	TRBV7-9	CASNSGDAYNEQFF	TGTGCCAGCAACTCTGGGGACGCGTACAATGAGCAGTTCTTC
TRBJ1-2	14	many	.	TRBV6-5	CASSYDQGPYGYTF	TGTGCCAGCAGTTACGATCAGGGACCCTATGGCTACACCTTC
TRBJ2-7	15	many	.	TRBV28	CASSLSDRLGYEQYF	TGTGCCAGCAGTTTATCAGACAGGTTAGGGTACGAGCAGTACTTC
TRBJ2-1	14	few	.	TRBV29-1	CSVEPPPRRNEQFF	TGCAGCGTTGAACCCCCCCCAAGACGAAATGAGCAGTTCTTC
TRBJ2-7	15	.	.	TRBV6-2/TRBV6-3	CASSYSSGITREQYF	TGTGCCAGCAGTTACTCGAGTGGCATAACACGCGAGCAGTACTTC
TRBJ1-3	13	few	.	TRBV4-2	CASSQDQEGSIYF	TGTGCCAGCAGCCAAGATCAGGAGGGATCCATATATTTT
TRBJ2-7	14	.	.	TRBV7-8	CASSSDPLPYEQYF	TGTGCCAGCAGCTCGGACCCACTCCCCTACGAGCAGTACTTC
TRBJ1-1	16	many	TRBD1	TRBV18	CASSPGTASYNTEAFF	TGTGCCAGCTCACCTGGGACAGCCAGTTACAACACTGAAGCTTTCTTT
TRBJ2-7	14	few	.	TRBV5-4	CASSWAGQPEEQYF	TGTGCCAGCAGCTGGGCCGGACAGCCTGAGGAGCAGTACTTC